These T cell receptor beta chains were read from a single sample in a study of technical replicates of blood from several donors. Profiled with immunoSEQ multiplex PCR; TCRdb holds only in-frame clones, not every one. The sample consists of about 75,000 clones, around nine tenths of them appearing once. Sequenced: T cells isolated from PBMCs. All receptors come from a human donor in good health. The CDR3 runs from the conserved cysteine through the conserved F or W. Each record gives: J gene, D gene, V gene, clone size, CDR3 protein, CDR3 DNA. A D gene is named only where the DNA matches it firmly. Some rows have no size entry. The others give once, few or many, or a class for an expanded clone.

j_call: TRBJ2-6; d_call: .; v_call: TRBV5-1; clone_size: .; cdr3_aa: CASSLGQTGSGANVLTF; cdr3_nt: TGCGCCAGCAGCTTAGGACAGACCGGCTCTGGGGCCAACGTCCTGACTTTC
j_call: TRBJ2-1; d_call: .; v_call: TRBV2; clone_size: .; cdr3_aa: CASSEGLYNEQFF; cdr3_nt: TGTGCCAGCAGTGAAGGACTGTACAATGAGCAGTTCTTC
j_call: TRBJ2-7; d_call: .; v_call: TRBV7-2; clone_size: few; cdr3_aa: CASSLAALYEQYF; cdr3_nt: TGTGCCAGCAGCTTAGCGGCTCTCTACGAGCAGTACTTC
j_call: TRBJ2-7; d_call: .; v_call: TRBV7-9; clone_size: .; cdr3_aa: CASTPENF; cdr3_nt: TGTGCCAGCACCCCCGAGAACTTC
j_call: TRBJ1-2; d_call: .; v_call: TRBV7-9; clone_size: .; cdr3_aa: CASSPGTIYGYTF; cdr3_nt: TGTGCCAGCAGCCCCGGGACAATCTATGGCTACACCTTC
j_call: TRBJ2-7; d_call: TRBD1; v_call: TRBV10-3; clone_size: once; cdr3_aa: CAAGTGNNEQYF; cdr3_nt: TGTGCGGCCGGGACAGGGAACAACGAGCAGTACTTC
j_call: TRBJ2-7; d_call: TRBD2; v_call: TRBV27; clone_size: .; cdr3_aa: CASSLGGEGLGEQYF; cdr3_nt: TGTGCCAGCAGTTTAGGGGGGGAGGGCCTCGGGGAGCAGTACTTC
j_call: TRBJ1-5; d_call: .; v_call: TRBV28; clone_size: .; cdr3_aa: CATLLFGSNQPQHF; cdr3_nt: TGTGCCACCCTGTTATTCGGGAGCAATCAGCCCCAGCATTTT
j_call: TRBJ2-7; d_call: TRBD2; v_call: TRBV4-3; clone_size: .; cdr3_aa: CASSQLGLAGYEQYF; cdr3_nt: TGCGCCAGCAGCCAACTTGGACTAGCGGGCTACGAGCAGTACTTC
j_call: TRBJ2-3; d_call: .; v_call: TRBV4-1; clone_size: .; cdr3_aa: CASSQGIRGPGDTQYF; cdr3_nt: TGCGCCAGCAGCCAAGGGATCCGGGGTCCTGGAGATACGCAGTATTTT
j_call: TRBJ2-1; d_call: TRBD2; v_call: TRBV4-1; clone_size: .; cdr3_aa: CASSQAGLAGEGNEQFF; cdr3_nt: TGCGCCAGCAGCCAAGCGGGACTAGCGGGAGAGGGGAATGAGCAGTTCTTC
j_call: TRBJ2-7; d_call: TRBD2; v_call: TRBV15; clone_size: .; cdr3_aa: CATSPLTSPYEQYF; cdr3_nt: TGTGCCACCAGCCCATTGACTAGCCCCTACGAGCAGTACTTC
j_call: TRBJ2-5; d_call: .; v_call: TRBV28; clone_size: .; cdr3_aa: CASSPFRERETQYF; cdr3_nt: TGTGCCAGCAGTCCCTTCCGGGAGCGGGAGACCCAGTACTTC
j_call: TRBJ1-1; d_call: .; v_call: TRBV7-6; clone_size: .; cdr3_aa: CASSLGAGGNTEAFF; cdr3_nt: TGTGCCAGCAGCTTAGGCGCAGGAGGAAACACTGAAGCTTTCTTT
j_call: TRBJ2-2; d_call: TRBD2; v_call: TRBV7-3; clone_size: .; cdr3_aa: CASSWASGTTGELFF; cdr3_nt: TGTGCCAGCAGCTGGGCTAGCGGGACCACCGGGGAGCTGTTTTTT
j_call: TRBJ1-1; d_call: .; v_call: TRBV6-5; clone_size: .; cdr3_aa: CASSLRLYTEAFF; cdr3_nt: TGTGCCAGCAGTTTAAGACTATACACTGAAGCTTTCTTT
j_call: TRBJ2-2; d_call: TRBD1; v_call: TRBV30; clone_size: .; cdr3_aa: CAWSVGQDTGELFF; cdr3_nt: TGTGCCTGGAGTGTTGGACAGGACACCGGGGAGCTGTTTTTT
j_call: TRBJ2-2; d_call: TRBD2; v_call: TRBV4-2; clone_size: once; cdr3_aa: CASSQDGGLAGLDTGELFF; cdr3_nt: TGTGCCAGCAGCCAAGATGGCGGACTAGCGGGATTGGACACCGGGGAGCTGTTTTTT
j_call: TRBJ2-3; d_call: .; v_call: TRBV28; clone_size: once; cdr3_aa: CASSLEDSYGNTDTQYF; cdr3_nt: TGTGCCAGCAGTTTGGAGGACAGTTACGGGAACACAGATACGCAGTATTTT
j_call: TRBJ1-5; d_call: .; v_call: TRBV19; clone_size: .; cdr3_aa: CASSNRGEQPQHF; cdr3_nt: TGTGCCAGTAGTAACCGGGGAGAACAGCCCCAGCATTTT
j_call: TRBJ2-1; d_call: .; v_call: TRBV10-1; clone_size: once; cdr3_aa: CASSESRTPQFF; cdr3_nt: TGCGCCAGCAGTGAGTCGAGGACTCCTCAGTTCTTC
j_call: TRBJ2-2; d_call: .; v_call: TRBV6-6; clone_size: .; cdr3_aa: CASSYRDTGELFF; cdr3_nt: TGTGCCAGCAGTTATCGGGACACCGGGGAGCTGTTTTTT
j_call: TRBJ1-1; d_call: .; v_call: TRBV25-1; clone_size: .; cdr3_aa: CASVRGNTEAFF; cdr3_nt: TGTGCCAGCGTACGGGGGAACACTGAAGCTTTCTTT
j_call: TRBJ2-1; d_call: TRBD1; v_call: TRBV6-4; clone_size: .; cdr3_aa: CASSPGGSINEQFF; cdr3_nt: TGTGCCAGCAGTCCAGGGGGCAGTATCAATGAGCAGTTCTTC
j_call: TRBJ1-3; d_call: .; v_call: TRBV5-1; clone_size: .; cdr3_aa: CASSSSGNGNTIYF; cdr3_nt: TGCGCCAGCAGCTCGTCAGGGAATGGAAACACCATATATTTT
j_call: TRBJ2-7; d_call: .; v_call: TRBV19; clone_size: .; cdr3_aa: CASSIDDRRSPGEQYF; cdr3_nt: TGTGCCAGTAGTATAGATGACAGGCGGTCCCCCGGGGAGCAGTACTTC
j_call: TRBJ2-3; d_call: .; v_call: TRBV7-2; clone_size: .; cdr3_aa: CASSLGGGAIDTQYF; cdr3_nt: TGTGCCAGCAGCTTAGGCGGAGGGGCGATAGATACGCAGTATTTT
j_call: TRBJ1-1; d_call: TRBD1; v_call: TRBV27; clone_size: .; cdr3_aa: CASRAGTGPMNTEAFF; cdr3_nt: TGTGCCAGCAGGGCCGGGACAGGCCCAATGAACACTGAAGCTTTCTTT
j_call: TRBJ2-2; d_call: .; v_call: TRBV28; clone_size: .; cdr3_aa: CASSFQGGTGELFF; cdr3_nt: TGTGCCAGCAGTTTTCAGGGGGGCACCGGGGAGCTGTTTTTT
j_call: TRBJ2-1; d_call: .; v_call: TRBV18; clone_size: .; cdr3_aa: CASSPQIRQLVRPQFF; cdr3_nt: TGTGCCAGCTCACCACAAATACGACAGCTTGTACGACCGCAGTTCTTC
j_call: TRBJ1-1; d_call: .; v_call: TRBV5-4; clone_size: .; cdr3_aa: CASSPRGNTEAFF; cdr3_nt: TGTGCCAGCAGCCCCAGGGGGAACACTGAAGCTTTCTTT
j_call: TRBJ1-4; d_call: .; v_call: TRBV6-5; clone_size: .; cdr3_aa: CASNPTGPTNEKLFF; cdr3_nt: TGTGCCAGCAACCCAACAGGCCCCACTAATGAAAAACTGTTTTTT
j_call: TRBJ2-1; d_call: .; v_call: TRBV14; clone_size: .; cdr3_aa: CASSQGRGAFF; cdr3_nt: TGTGCCAGCAGCCAAGGCAGGGGAGCGTTCTTC
j_call: TRBJ1-5; d_call: .; v_call: TRBV21-1; clone_size: .; cdr3_aa: CASSKVKEDSAENQPQHF; cdr3_nt: TGTGCCAGCAGCAAAGTGAAAGAGGACTCAGCTGAGAATCAGCCCCAGCATTTT
j_call: TRBJ1-5; d_call: TRBD1; v_call: TRBV4-3; clone_size: .; cdr3_aa: CASSQDRDQPQHF; cdr3_nt: TGCGCCAGCAGCCAGGACAGGGACCAGCCCCAGCATTTT
j_call: TRBJ1-2; d_call: TRBD1; v_call: TRBV7-9; clone_size: .; cdr3_aa: CASSHPGTGGYGYTF; cdr3_nt: TGTGCCAGCAGCCATCCCGGGACAGGAGGCTATGGCTACACCTTC
j_call: TRBJ2-4; d_call: .; v_call: TRBV20-1; clone_size: .; cdr3_aa: CSARDIGIQYF; cdr3_nt: TGCAGTGCTAGAGACATCGGCATTCAGTACTTC